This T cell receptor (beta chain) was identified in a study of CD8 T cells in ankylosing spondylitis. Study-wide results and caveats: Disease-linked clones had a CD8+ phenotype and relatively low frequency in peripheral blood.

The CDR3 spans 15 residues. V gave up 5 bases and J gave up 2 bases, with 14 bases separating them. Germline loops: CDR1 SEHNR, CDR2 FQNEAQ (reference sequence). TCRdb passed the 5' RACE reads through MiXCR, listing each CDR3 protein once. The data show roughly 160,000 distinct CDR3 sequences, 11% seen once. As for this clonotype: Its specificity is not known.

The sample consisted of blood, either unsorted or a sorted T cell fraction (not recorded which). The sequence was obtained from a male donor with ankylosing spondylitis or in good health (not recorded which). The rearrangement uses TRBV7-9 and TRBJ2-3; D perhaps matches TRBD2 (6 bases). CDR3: CASSPGSTITDTQYF. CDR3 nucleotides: TGTGCCAGCAGCCCCGGGAGCACTATCACAGATACGCAGTATTTT. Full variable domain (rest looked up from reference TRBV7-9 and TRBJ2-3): DTGVSQNPRHKITKRGQNVTFRCDPISEHNRLYWYRQTLGQGPEFLTYFQNEAQLEKSRLLSDRFSAERPKGSFSTLEIQRTEQGDSAMYLCASSPGSTITDTQYFGPGTRLTVL.